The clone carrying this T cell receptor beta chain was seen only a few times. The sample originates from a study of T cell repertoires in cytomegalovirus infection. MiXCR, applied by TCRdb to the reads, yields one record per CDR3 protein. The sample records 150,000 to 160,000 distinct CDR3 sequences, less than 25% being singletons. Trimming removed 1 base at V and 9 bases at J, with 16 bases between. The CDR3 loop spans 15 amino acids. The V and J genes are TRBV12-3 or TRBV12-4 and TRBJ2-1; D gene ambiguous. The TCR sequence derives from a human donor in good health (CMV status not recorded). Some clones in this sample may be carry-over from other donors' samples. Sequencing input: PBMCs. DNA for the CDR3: TGTGCCAGCAGTTTAGTGGGGAACCCCGAAGTTGAGCAGTTCTTC. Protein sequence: CASSLVGNPEVEQFF.